This T cell receptor beta chain comes out of a study of human T cells and chemical hapten exposure. The overall study: Small discrepancies in pooled library volume mainly accounted for the varying TCR yields per sample.

The library tagged individual cDNA molecules with unique molecular identifiers. A single record per CDR3 protein comes from TCRdb applying MiXCR to the RACE reads. This sample yields approximately 97,000 distinct CDR3 sequences, of which roughly 8.5% are seen a single time; 2.9% belongs to the top ten. Germline V gene data show CDR1 as DFQATT and CDR2 as SNEGSKA (reference sequence). CDR3 length: 14 amino acids. V lost 6 bases, J lost 1 base, and 5 bases stayed unmatched. Note on this clonotype: Its matching antigen is unknown.

Findings of the study overall: DPC sensitization did not alter TCRs above 1 in 1000 frequency.

The time point denotes: healthy volunteer bleed at 2 weeks. The study extracted total RNA from unfractionated whole blood. The chain uses TRBV20-1 and TRBJ2-1; 8 positions match TRBD2. Input material: whole blood. The clonotype comes from a female donor in good health. Some clones in this sample may be carry-over from other donors' samples. CDR3 nucleotide sequence: TGCAGTGCGGTAAGCGGGGGATCCTACAATGAGCAGTTCTTC. It encodes CSAVSGGSYNEQFF.